This T cell receptor (beta chain) was documented in a study of blood T cell repertoires in COVID-19. Whole-study context: T cells, B-cell-depleted T cells, or PBMCs supplied cDNA or gDNA.

Germline V gene lookup returns CDR1 MNHNS and CDR2 SASEGT. V trimming: 4 bases; J trimming: 3 bases; junction bases outside the gene matches: 9. The CDR3 covers 16 residues. In terms of age and location, participants ranged from about 18 to 95 years and lived in under 30 US areas. Using immunoSEQ multiplex PCR, the repertoire was profiled, and TCRdb retains in-frame clones only, with some absent. The data hold a few hundred thousand clones, with roughly 89% observed a single time. This rearrangement joins TRBV6-1 to TRBJ2-7; 10 positions match TRBD1. Specimen: PBMCs or T cells enriched from blood (not recorded which). This clonotype was obtained from a woman in her 40s who had recovered from COVID-19. The CDR3 DNA reads TGTGCCAGCAGTGCCCTTCCGGGACAGGGGTTCTACGAGCAGTACGTC. Residues: CASSALPGQGFYEQYV.